The entry below describes one T cell receptor beta chain. As for time point: pre-sensitization, week 0. Treatment given: therapeutic diphenylcyclopropenone sensitization with weekly scalp DPC. How the authors handled the data: There were a median of around 97,000 TCRs per sample, with a range from roughly 20,000 to 700,000. One entry per CDR3 protein, called by TCRdb with MiXCR from the RACE reads. The V and J calls reflect TCRdb's pipeline rather than the authors' work. Among 60,000 to 70,000 distinct CDR3 sequences listed, approximately 11% were seen once. The entry originates in a study of human T cells and chemical hapten exposure. At the level of the study: Patches with 0.01% DPC went on the upper back, and the tests were read at 6 days.

The germline V gene has CDR1 SGHVS and CDR2 FNYEAQ. V was pared by 5 bases and J by 4 bases, with 4 bases of the junction left unmatched. This CDR3 is built from 14 residues. The V gene is TRBV7-6, the J gene TRBJ2-7; 11 bases line up with TRBD2. The starting material was whole blood, obtained in connection with sensitization to the hapten diphenylcyclopropenone (DPC). The receptor was derived from a woman aged 45 to 65 with alopecia areata. Some clones in this sample may be carry-over from other donors' samples. In DNA, the CDR3 is TGTGCCAGCAGCCCGCGGACTAGCGGGTACGAGCAGTACTTC. This gives the protein CASSPRTSGYEQYF.